The entry below gives a single T cell receptor beta chain sequence along with its context. Its cognate antigen is unknown. TEMRA cells were FACS-enriched, while CD8+ and CD4+ T cells were negatively isolated. V lost 3 bases to trimming and J lost 11 bases, with 10 bases between them. The CDR3 has 12 amino acids. Germline-derived CDR1 and CDR2 are KGHDR and SFDVKD. These data are taken from a study of CD8 T cells in Susac syndrome. Study-wide results and caveats: The study recognized that its TCR sequencing and HLA analysis covered a relatively small number of individuals.

RNA, at about 0.45 to 1 ug, was reverse transcribed with random hexamers. The amplification used immunoSEQ multiplex PCR on TCR beta CDR3; it spanned 54 Vbeta and 13 Jbeta. Each CDR3 protein gets one entry after TCRdb re-called the immunoSEQ multiplex PCR reads with MiXCR. In the table there are 110,000 to 150,000 distinct CDR3 sequences, 90% to 95% of which are singletons. The TCR was taken from a human donor in good health. The specimen sequenced was CD8+ T cells from PBMCs. The chain is built from TRBV24-1 and TRBJ1-5; D might be TRBD1 (6 bases). The CDR3 coding sequence is TGTGCCACCAGTGATACAGGGCCGTCCCAGCATTTT. Translating it yields CATSDTGPSQHF.